This TCR beta chain was identified in a study of T cell repertoires in cytomegalovirus infection. Overall study: Through public TCR beta signatures, both CMV infection and matching HLA type were indicated. General observations from the study: Carriage of CMV together with the relevant HLA was identifiable through cumulative public TCR beta family frequency.

In regard to this clonotype: What it binds is not known.

TCRdb passed the reads through MiXCR, listing each CDR3 protein once. Among fewer than 900,000 distinct CDR3 sequences listed, around 29% were seen once. V was clipped by 6 bases and J by 6 bases; unmatched bases: 7. The V gene's germline CDR1 is SEHNR and CDR2 FQNEAQ (reference sequence). This CDR3 comprises 14 residues. The TCR originated in a human donor in good health (CMV status not recorded). Some clones in this sample may be carry-over from other donors' samples. The chain is built from TRBV7-9 and TRBJ1-4, with 7 bases lining up with TRBD1. Material: cultured CD8+ T cells from PBMCs, obtained from culture after CMV antigen stimulation. The CDR3 protein is CASSRQGLDEKLFF. The CDR3 DNA reads TGTGCCAGCAGTCGACAGGGTCTCGATGAAAAACTGTTTTTT.